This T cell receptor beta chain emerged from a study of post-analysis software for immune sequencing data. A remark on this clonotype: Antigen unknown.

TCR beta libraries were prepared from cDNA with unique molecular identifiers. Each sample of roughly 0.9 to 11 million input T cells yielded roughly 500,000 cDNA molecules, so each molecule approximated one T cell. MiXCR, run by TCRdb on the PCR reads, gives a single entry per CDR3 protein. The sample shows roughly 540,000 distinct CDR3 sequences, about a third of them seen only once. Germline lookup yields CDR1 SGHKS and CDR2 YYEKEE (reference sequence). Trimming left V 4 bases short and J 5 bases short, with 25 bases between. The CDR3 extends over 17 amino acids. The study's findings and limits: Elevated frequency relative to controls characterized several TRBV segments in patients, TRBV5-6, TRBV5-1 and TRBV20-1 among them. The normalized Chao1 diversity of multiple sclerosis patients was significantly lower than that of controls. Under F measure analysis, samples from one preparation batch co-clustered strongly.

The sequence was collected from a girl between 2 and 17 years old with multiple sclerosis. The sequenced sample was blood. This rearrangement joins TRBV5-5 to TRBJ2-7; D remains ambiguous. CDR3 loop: CASSLLPGISQADEQYF. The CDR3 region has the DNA TGTGCCAGCAGCCTGCTCCCAGGAATATCGCAAGCCGACGAGCAGTACTTC.